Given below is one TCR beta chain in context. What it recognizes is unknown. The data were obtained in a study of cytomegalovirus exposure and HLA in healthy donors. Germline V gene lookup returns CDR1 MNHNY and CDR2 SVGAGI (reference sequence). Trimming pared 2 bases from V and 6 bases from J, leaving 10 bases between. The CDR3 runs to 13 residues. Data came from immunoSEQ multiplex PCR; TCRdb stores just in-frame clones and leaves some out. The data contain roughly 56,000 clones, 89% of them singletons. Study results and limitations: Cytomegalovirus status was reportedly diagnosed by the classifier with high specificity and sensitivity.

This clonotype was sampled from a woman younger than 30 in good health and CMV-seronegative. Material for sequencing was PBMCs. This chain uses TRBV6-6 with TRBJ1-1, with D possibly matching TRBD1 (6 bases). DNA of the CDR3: TGTGCCAGCAGTTACGTACAGGGAGCTGAAGCTTTCTTT. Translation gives CASSYVQGAEAFF.